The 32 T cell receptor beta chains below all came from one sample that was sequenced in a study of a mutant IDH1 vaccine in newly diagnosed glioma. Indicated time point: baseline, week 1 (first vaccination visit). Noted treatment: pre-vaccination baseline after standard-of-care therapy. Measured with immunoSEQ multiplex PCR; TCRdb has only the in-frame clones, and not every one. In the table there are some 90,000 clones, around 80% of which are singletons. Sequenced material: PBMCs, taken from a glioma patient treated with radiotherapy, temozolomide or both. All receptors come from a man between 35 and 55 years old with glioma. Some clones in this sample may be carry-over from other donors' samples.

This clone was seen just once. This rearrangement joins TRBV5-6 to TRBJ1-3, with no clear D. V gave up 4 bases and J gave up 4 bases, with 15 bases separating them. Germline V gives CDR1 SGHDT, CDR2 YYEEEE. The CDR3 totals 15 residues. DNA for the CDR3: TGTGCCAGCAGCCCCTCGCGGGTTCACGGAAACACCATATATTTT. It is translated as CASSPSRVHGNTIYF. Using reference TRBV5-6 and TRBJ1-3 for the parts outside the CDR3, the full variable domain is DAGVTQSPTHLIKTRGQQVTLRCSPKSGHDTVSWYQQALGQGPQFIFQYYEEEERQRGNFPDRFSGHQFPNYSSELNVNALLLGDSALYLCASSPSRVHGNTIYFGEGSWLTVV.

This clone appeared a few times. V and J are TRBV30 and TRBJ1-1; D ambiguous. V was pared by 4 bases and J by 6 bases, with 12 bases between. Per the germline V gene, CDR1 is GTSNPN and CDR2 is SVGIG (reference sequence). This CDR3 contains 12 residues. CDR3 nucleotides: TGTGCCTGGATTGGGTTCTGGCCTGAAGCTTTCTTT. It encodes CAWIGFWPEAFF.

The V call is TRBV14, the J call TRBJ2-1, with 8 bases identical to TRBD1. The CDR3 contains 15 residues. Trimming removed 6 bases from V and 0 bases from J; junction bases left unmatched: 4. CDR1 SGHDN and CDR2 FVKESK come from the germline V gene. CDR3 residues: CASSPGTGSYNEQFF. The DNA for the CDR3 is TGTGCCAGCAGTCCCGGGACAGGCTCCTACAATGAGCAGTTCTTC.

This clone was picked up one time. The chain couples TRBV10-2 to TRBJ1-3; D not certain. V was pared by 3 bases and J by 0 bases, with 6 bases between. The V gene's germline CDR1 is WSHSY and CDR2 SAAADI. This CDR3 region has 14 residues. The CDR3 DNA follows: TGCGCCAGCAGTGACGGTAGCTCTGGAAACACCATATATTTT. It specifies CASSDGSSGNTIYF.

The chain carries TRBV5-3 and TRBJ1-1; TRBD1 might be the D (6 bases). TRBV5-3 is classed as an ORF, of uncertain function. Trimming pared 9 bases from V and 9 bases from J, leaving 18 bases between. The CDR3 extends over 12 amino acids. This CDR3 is CAIPRGRRQAFF. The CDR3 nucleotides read TGTGCCATCCCAAGGGGGAGACGGCAAGCTTTCTTT.

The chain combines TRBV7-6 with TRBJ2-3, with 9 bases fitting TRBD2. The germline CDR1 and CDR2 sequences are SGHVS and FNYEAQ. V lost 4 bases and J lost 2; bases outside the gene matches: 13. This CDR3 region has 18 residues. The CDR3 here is CASSSRHPTSGFTDTQYF. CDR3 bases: TGTGCCAGCAGCTCCCGACACCCGACTAGCGGCTTCACAGATACGCAGTATTTT.

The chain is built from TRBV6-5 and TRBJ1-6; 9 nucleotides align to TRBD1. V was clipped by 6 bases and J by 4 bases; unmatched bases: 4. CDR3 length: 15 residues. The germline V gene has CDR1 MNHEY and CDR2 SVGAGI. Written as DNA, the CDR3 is TGTGCCAGCAGGGGACAGGGCTCATATAATTCACCCCTCCACTTT. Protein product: CASRGQGSYNSPLHF.

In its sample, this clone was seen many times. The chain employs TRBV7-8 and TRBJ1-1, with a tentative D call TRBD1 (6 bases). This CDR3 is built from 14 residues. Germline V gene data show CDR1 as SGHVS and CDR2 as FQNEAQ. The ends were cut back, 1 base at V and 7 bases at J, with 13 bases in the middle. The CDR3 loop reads CASSLEGGSGEAFF. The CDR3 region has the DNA TGTGCCAGCAGCTTAGAGGGGGGCTCGGGTGAAGCTTTCTTT.

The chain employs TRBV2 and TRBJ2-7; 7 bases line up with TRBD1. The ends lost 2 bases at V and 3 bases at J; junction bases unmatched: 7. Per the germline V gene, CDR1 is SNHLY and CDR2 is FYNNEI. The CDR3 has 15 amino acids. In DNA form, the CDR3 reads TGTGCCAGCAGTGAAATGTTGGACAGGCTCTACGAGCAGTACTTC. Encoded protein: CASSEMLDRLYEQYF.

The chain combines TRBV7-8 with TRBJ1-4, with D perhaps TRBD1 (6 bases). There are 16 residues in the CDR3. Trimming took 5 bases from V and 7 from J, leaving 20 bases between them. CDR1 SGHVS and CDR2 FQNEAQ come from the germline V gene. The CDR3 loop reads CASSQYQGFPAEKLFF. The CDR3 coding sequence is TGTGCCAGCAGCCAATACCAGGGGTTTCCCGCTGAAAAACTGTTTTTT.

CDR3 DNA: TGTGCCAGCAGCTACCGGGCTTCGGGCACCGGGGAGCTGTTTTTT. Amino acid sequence: CASSYRASGTGELFF. The chain couples TRBV27 to TRBJ2-2; D unresolved. The CDR3 covers 15 residues. Trimming cost V 6 bases and J 4 bases, with 15 bases left between them. Per the germline V gene, CDR1 is MNHEY and CDR2 is SMNVEV (reference sequence).

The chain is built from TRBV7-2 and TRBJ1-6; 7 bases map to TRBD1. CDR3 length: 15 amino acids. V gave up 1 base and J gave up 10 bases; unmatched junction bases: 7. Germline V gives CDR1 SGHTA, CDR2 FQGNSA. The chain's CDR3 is CASSLEGGGWSPLHF. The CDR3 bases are TGTGCCAGCAGCTTAGAGGGAGGGGGCTGGTCACCCCTCCACTTT.

CDR3 nucleotides: TGCGCCAGCAGGAATGATCTCACAGTCAAAGGTGGGGCCAACGTCCTGACTTTC. It encodes CASRNDLTVKGGANVLTF. V gene TRBV5-1 combines with J gene TRBJ2-6; D call uncertain. The germline gives CDR1 SGHRS, CDR2 YFSETQ. Trimming cost V 5 bases and J 3 bases, with 21 bases left between them. The CDR3 extends over 18 amino acids.

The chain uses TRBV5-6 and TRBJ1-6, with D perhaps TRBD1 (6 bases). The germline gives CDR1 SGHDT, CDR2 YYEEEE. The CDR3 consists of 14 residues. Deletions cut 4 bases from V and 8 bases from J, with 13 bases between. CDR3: CASSPGGRHSPLHF. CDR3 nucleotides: TGTGCCAGCAGCCCTGGGGGGCGGCATTCACCCCTCCACTTT.

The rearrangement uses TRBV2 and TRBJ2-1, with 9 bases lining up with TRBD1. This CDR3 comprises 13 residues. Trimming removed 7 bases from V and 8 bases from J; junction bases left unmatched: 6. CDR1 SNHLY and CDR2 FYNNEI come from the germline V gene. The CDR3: CASKPGQGYEQFF. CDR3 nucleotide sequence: TGTGCCAGCAAGCCGGGACAGGGTTATGAGCAGTTCTTC.

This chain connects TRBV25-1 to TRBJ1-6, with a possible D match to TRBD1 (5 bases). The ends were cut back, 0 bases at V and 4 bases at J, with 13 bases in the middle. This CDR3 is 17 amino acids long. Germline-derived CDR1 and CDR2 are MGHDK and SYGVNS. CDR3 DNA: TGTGCCAGCAGTGAATATCCCGCACAGGTGTATAATTCACCCCTCCACTTT. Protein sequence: CASSEYPAQVYNSPLHF. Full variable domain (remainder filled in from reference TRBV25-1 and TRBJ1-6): EADIYQTPRYLVIGTGKKITLECSQTMGHDKMYWYQQDPGMELHLIHYSYGVNSTEKGDLSSESTVSRIRTEHFPLTLESARPSHTSQYLCASSEYPAQVYNSPLHFGNGTRLTVT.

CDR3 DNA sequence: TGTGCCAGCAGTCGACAGGGATCCTACGAGCAGTACTTC. Amino acid sequence: CASSRQGSYEQYF. The chain links TRBV27 to TRBJ2-7; TRBD1 agrees at 7 bases. V shed 5 bases and J 1 base; nucleotides not matched to a gene: 2. The length of the CDR3 is 13 residues. Germline V gives CDR1 MNHEY, CDR2 SMNVEV (reference sequence).

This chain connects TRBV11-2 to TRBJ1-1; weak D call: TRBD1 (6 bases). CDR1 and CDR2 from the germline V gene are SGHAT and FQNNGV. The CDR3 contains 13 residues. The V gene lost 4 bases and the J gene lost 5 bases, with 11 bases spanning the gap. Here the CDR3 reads CASSSTGLTEAFF. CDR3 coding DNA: TGTGCCAGCAGCTCGACAGGATTGACTGAAGCTTTCTTT.

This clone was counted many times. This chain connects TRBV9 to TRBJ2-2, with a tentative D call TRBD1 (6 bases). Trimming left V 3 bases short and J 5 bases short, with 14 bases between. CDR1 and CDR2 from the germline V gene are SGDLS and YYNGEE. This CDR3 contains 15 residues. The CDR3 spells CASSGSQGRTGELFF. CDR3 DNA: TGTGCCAGCAGCGGGAGCCAGGGGCGAACCGGGGAGCTGTTTTTT.

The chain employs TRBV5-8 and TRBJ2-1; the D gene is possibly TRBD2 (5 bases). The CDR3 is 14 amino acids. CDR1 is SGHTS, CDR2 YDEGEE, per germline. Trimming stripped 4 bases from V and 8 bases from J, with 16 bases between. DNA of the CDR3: TGTGCCAGCAGCCCGAGCAGATCGGGGTATGAGCAGTTCTTC. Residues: CASSPSRSGYEQFF.

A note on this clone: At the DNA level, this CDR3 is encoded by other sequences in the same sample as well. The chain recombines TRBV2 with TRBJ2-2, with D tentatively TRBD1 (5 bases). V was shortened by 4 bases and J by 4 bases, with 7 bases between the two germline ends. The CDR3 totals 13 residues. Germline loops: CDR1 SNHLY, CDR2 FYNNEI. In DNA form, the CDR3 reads TGTGCCAGCAGTGGGCAGGGCACCGGGGAGCTGTTTTTT. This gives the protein CASSGQGTGELFF.

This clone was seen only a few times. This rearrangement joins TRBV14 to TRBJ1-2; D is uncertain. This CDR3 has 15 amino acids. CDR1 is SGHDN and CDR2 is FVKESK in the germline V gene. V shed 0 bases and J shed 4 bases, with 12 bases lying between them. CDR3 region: CASSQEIWGSYGYTF. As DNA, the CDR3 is TGTGCCAGCAGCCAAGAAATATGGGGAAGCTATGGCTACACCTTC. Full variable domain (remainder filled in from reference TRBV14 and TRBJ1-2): EAGVTQFPSHSVIEKGQTVTLRCDPISGHDNLYWYRRVMGKEIKFLLHFVKESKQDESGMPNNRFLAERTGGTYSTLKVQPAELEDSGVYFCASSQEIWGSYGYTFGSGTRLTVV.

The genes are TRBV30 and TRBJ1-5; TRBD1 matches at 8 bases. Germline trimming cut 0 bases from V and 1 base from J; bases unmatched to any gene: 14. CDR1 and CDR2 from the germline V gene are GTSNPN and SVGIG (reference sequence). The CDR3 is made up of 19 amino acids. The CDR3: CAWSVPGQGKKESNQPQHF. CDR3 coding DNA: TGTGCCTGGAGTGTCCCCGGACAGGGAAAAAAGGAGAGCAATCAGCCCCAGCATTTT. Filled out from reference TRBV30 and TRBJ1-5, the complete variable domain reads SQTIHQWPATLVQPVGSPLSLECTVEGTSNPNLYWYRQAAGRGLQLLFYSVGIGQISSEVPQNLSASRPQDRQFILSSKKLLLSDSGFYLCAWSVPGQGKKESNQPQHFGDGTRLSIL.

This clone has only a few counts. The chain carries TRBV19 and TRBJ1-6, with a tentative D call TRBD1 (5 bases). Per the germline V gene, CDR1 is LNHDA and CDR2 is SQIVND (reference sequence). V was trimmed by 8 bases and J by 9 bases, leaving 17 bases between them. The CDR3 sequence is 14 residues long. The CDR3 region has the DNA TGTGCCAGTTCTCTCAGGGAATGGGGTTCACCCCTCCACTTT. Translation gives CASSLREWGSPLHF.

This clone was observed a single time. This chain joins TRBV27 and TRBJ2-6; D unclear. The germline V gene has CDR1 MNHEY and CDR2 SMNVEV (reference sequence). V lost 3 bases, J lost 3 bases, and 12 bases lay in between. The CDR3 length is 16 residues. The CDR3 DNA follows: TGTGCCAGCAGTTTCCGAGGCGTGGTTGGGGCCAACGTCCTGACTTTC. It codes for CASSFRGVVGANVLTF.

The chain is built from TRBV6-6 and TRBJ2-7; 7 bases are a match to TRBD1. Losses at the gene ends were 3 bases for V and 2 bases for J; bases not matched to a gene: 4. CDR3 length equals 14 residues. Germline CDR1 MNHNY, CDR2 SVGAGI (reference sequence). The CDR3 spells CASSYSQGTYEQYF. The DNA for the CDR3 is TGTGCCAGCAGTTATTCACAGGGGACCTACGAGCAGTACTTC.

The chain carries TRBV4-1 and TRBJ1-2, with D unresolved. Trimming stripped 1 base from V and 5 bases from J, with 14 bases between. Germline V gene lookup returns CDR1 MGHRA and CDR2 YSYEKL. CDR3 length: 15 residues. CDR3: CASSQGQPEGYGYTF. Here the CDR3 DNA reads TGCGCCAGCAGCCAAGGCCAACCCGAGGGATATGGCTACACCTTC.

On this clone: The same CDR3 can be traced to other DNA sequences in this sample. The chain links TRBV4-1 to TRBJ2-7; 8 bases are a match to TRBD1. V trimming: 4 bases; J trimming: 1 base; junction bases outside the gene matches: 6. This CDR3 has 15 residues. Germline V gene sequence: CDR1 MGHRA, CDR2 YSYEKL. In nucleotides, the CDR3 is TGCGCCAGCAGCCCCGGGACAGGTAGATCCTACGAGCAGTACTTC. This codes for CASSPGTGRSYEQYF.

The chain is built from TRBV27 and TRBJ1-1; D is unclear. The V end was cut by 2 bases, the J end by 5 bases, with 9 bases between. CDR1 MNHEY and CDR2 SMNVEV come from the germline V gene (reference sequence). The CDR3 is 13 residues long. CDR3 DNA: TGTGCCAGCAGTTTAGGAGGTAGGACTGAAGCTTTCTTT. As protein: CASSLGGRTEAFF.

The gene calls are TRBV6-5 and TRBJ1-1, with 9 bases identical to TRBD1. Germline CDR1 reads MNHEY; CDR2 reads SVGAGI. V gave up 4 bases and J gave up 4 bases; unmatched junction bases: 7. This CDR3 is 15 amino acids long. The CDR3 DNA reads TGTGCCAGCAGTTCTCCGGACAGGGGAGGCACTGAAGCTTTCTTT. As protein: CASSSPDRGGTEAFF.

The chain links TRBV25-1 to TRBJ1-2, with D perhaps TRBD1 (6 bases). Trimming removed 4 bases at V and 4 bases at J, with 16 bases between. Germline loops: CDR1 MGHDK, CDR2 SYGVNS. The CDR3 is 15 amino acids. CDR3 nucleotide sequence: TGTGCCAGCAGTGGTCGGGACACCCTGGGCTATGGCTACACCTTC. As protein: CASSGRDTLGYGYTF.

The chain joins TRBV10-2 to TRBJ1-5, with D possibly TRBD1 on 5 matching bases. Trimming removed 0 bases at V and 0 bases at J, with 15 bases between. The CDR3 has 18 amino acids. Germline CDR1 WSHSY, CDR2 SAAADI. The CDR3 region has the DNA TGCGCCAGCAGTGAGTCGGGCAGGGCCCCTTATAGCAATCAGCCCCAGCATTTT. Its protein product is CASSESGRAPYSNQPQHF.